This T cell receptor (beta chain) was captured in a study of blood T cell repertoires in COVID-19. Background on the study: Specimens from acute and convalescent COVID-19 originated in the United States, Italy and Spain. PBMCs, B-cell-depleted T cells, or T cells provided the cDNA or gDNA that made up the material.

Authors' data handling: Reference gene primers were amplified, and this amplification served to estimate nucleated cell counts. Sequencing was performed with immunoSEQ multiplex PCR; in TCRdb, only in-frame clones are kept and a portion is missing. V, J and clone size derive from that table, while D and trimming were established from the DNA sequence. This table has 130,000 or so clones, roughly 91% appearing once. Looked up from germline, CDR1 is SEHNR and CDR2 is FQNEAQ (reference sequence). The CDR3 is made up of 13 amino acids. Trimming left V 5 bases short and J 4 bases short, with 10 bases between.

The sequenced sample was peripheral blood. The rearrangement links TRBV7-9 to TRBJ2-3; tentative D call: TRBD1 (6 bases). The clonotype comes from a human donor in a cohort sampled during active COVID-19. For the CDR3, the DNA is TGTGCCAGCAGCGCCTGGACAGCAGATACGCAGTATTTT. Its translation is CASSAWTADTQYF. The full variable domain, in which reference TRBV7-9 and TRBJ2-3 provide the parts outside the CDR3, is DTGVSQNPRHKITKRGQNVTFRCDPISEHNRLYWYRQTLGQGPEFLTYFQNEAQLEKSRLLSDRFSAERPKGSFSTLEIQRTEQGDSAMYLCASSAWTADTQYFGPGTRLTVL.